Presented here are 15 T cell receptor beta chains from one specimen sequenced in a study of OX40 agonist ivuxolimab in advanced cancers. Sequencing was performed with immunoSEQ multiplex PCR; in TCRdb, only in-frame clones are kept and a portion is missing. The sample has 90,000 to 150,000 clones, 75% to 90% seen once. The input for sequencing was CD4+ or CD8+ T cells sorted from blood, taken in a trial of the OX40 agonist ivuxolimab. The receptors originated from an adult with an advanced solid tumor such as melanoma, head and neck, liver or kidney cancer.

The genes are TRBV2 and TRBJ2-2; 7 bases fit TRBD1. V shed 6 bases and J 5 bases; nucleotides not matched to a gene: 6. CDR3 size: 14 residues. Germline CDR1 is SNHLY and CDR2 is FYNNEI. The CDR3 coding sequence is TGTGCCAGCAGACGGGACAGATCTACCGGGGAGCTGTTTTTT. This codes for CASRRDRSTGELFF.

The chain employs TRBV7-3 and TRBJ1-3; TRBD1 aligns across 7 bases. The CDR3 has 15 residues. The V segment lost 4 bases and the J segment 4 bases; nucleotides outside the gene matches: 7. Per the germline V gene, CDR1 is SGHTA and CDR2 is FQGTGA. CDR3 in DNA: TGTGCCAGCAGCTCACAGGGGTACCGAGGAAACACCATATATTTT. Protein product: CASSSQGYRGNTIYF.

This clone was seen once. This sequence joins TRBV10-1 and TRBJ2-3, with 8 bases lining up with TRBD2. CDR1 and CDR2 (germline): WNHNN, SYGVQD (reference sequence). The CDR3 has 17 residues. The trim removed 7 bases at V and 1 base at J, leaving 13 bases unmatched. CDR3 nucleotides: TGCGCCAGCACGTTTTCAGAAGCGGGGGTTCGCACAGATACGCAGTATTTT. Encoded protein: CASTFSEAGVRTDTQYF.

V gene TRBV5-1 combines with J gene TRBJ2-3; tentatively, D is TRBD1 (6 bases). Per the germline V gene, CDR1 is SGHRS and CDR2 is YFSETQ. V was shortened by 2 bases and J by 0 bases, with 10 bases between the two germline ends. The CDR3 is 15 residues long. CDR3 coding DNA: TGCGCCAGCAGCTTAGAGGGGGATAGCACAGATACGCAGTATTTT. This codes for CASSLEGDSTDTQYF.

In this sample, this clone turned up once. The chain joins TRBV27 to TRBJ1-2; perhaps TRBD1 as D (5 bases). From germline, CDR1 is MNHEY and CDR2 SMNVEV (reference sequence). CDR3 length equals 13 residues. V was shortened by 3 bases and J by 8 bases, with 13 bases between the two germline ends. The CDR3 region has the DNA TGTGCCAGCAGTTTCCGGGACGCGGGAGGCTACACCTTC. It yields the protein CASSFRDAGGYTF.

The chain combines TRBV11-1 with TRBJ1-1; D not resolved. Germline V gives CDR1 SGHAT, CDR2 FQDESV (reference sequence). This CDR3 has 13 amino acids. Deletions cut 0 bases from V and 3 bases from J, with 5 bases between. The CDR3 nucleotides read TGTGCCAGCAGCTTAGCAAGATACACTGAAGCTTTCTTT. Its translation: CASSLARYTEAFF.

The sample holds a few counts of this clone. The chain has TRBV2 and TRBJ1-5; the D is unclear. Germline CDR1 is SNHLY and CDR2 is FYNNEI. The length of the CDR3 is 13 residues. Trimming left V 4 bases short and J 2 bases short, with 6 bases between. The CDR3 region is CASSVGGNQPQHF. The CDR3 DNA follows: TGTGCCAGCAGTGTTGGGGGCAATCAGCCCCAGCATTTT.

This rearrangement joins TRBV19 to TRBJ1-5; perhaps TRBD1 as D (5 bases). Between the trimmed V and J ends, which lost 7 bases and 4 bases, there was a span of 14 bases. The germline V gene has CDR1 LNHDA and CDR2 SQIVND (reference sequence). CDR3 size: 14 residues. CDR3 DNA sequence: TGTGCCAGTAATTCCGGGGCGGGAAATCAGCCCCAGCATTTT. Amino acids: CASNSGAGNQPQHF.

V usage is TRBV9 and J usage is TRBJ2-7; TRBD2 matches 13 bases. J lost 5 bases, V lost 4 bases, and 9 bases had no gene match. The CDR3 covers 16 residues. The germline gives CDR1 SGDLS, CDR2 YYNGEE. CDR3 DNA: TGTGCCAGCAGCCTCTGGACTAGCGGGGGAGTCGACGAGCAGTACTTC. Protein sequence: CASSLWTSGGVDEQYF.

The CDR3 nucleotides read TGTGCCAGCAGCCCCCCCGAGGGGGTGGTGTCACCCCTCCACTTT. It specifies CASSPPEGVVSPLHF. This sequence joins TRBV7-9 and TRBJ1-6, with TRBD1 as a possible D gene (6 bases). V was trimmed by 5 bases and J by 10 bases, leaving 18 bases between them. Germline loops: CDR1 SEHNR, CDR2 FQNEAQ (reference sequence). CDR3 length equals 15 residues.

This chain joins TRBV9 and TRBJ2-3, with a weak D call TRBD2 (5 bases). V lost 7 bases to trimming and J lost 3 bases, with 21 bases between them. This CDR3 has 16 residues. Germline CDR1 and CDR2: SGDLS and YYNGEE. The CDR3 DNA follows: TGTGCCAGCGCGGTGGCGGGTCGAGCAGGTACAGATACGCAGTATTTT. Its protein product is CASAVAGRAGTDTQYF. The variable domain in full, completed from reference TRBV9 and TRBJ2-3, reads DSGVTQTPKHLITATGQRVTLRCSPRSGDLSVYWYQQSLDQGLQFLIQYYNGEERAKGNILERFSAQQFPDLHSELNLSSLELGDSALYFCASAVAGRAGTDTQYFGPGTRLTVL.

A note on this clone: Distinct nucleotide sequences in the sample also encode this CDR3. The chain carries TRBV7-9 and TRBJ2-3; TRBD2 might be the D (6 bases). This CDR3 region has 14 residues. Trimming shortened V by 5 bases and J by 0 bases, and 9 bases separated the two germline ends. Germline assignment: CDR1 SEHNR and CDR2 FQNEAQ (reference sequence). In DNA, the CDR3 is TGTGCCAGCAGCCTAAGCGGGAGCACAGATACGCAGTATTTT. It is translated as CASSLSGSTDTQYF. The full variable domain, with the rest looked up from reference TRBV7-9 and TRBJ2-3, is DTGVSQNPRHKITKRGQNVTFRCDPISEHNRLYWYRQTLGQGPEFLTYFQNEAQLEKSRLLSDRFSAERPKGSFSTLEIQRTEQGDSAMYLCASSLSGSTDTQYFGPGTRLTVL.

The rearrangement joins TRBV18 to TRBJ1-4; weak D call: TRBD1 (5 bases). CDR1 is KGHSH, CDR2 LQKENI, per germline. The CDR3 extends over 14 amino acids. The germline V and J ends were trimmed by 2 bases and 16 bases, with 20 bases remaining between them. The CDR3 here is CASSPVAETAGRFF. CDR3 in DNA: TGTGCCAGCTCACCAGTGGCGGAGACTGCGGGACGGTTTTTT.

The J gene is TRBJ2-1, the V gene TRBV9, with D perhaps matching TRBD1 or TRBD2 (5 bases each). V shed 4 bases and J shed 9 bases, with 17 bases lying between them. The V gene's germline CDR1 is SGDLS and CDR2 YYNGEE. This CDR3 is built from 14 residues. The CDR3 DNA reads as TGTGCCAGCAGCTCGCGGGCAGGGTCGGGTGAGCAGTTCTTC. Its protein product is CASSSRAGSGEQFF.

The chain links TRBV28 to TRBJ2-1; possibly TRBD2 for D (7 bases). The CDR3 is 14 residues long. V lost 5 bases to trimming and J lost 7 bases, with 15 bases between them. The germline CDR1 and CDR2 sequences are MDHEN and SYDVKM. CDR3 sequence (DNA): TGTGCCAGCAGTAGGGGGGGCTGGGCAAATGAGCAGTTCTTC. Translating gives CASSRGGWANEQFF.